This TCR beta chain is drawn from a study of shared clonotypes between healthy human individuals. This table comes from immunoSEQ multiplex PCR, and its TCRdb copy is limited to in-frame clones, with some not included. Of millions of clones in the sample, under 95% are singletons; the top ten hold 1.5% to 2%. Study-level results: When naive CD4 clonotypes were compared across a few donors, about 4.8% were shared. Relative to memory subsets, naive subsets generally showed larger estimated richness. It was the non-shared clonotypes that had lower generation probabilities than clonotypes shared by all four donors.

Germline V gene lookup returns CDR1 SNHLY and CDR2 FYNNEI. With V trimmed by 10 bases and J by 8 bases, 14 bases remained unmatched. CDR3 length equals 15 residues. CD45RO-negative, CCR7-positively selected cells formed the naive CD8 fraction, excluding terminally differentiated effector memory CD45RA+ cells. This clone was observed once. As yet, its antigen is unknown. The V and J genes are TRBV2 and TRBJ1-2, with TRBD1 matching over 12 bases. The receptor was isolated from a man aged 18 to 30 in good health. Some clones in this sample may be carry-over from other donors' samples. Source material: naive CD8+ T cells from PBMCs. The CDR3 coding sequence is TGTGCCATCCTGATACCGGGACAGGGGGCGATCGGCTACACCTTC. Protein sequence: CAILIPGQGAIGYTF.